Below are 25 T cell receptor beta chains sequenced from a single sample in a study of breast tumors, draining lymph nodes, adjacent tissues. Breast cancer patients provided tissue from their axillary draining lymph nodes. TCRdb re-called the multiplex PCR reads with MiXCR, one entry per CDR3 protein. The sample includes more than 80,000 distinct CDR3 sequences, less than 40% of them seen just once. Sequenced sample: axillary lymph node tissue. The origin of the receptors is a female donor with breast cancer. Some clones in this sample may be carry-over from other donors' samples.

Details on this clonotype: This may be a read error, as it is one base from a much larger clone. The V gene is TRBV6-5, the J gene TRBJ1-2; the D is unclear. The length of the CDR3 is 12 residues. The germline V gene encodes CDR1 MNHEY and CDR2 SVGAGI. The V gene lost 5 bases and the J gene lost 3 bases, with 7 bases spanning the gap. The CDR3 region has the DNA TGTGCCAGCAGTCCTGACGACTATGGCTACACCTTC. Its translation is CASSPDDYGYTF.

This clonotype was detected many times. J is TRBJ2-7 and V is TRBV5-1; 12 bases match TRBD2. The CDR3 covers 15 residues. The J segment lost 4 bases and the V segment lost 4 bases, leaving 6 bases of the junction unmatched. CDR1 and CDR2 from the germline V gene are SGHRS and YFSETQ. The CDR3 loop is CASSATSGRIYEQYF. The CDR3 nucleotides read TGCGCCAGCAGCGCGACTAGCGGGAGAATATACGAGCAGTACTTC.

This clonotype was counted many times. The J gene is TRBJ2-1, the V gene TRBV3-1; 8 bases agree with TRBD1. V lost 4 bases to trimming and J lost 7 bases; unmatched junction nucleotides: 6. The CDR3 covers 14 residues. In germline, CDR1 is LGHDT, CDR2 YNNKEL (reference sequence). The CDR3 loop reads CASSPITGGNEQFF. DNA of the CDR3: TGTGCCAGCAGCCCAATTACAGGGGGGAATGAGCAGTTCTTC.

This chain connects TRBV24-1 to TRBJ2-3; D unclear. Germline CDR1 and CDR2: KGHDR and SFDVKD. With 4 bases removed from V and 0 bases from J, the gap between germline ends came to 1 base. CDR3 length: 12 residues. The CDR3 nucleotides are TGTGCCACCAGTGACAGCACAGATACGCAGTATTTT. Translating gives CATSDSTDTQYF.

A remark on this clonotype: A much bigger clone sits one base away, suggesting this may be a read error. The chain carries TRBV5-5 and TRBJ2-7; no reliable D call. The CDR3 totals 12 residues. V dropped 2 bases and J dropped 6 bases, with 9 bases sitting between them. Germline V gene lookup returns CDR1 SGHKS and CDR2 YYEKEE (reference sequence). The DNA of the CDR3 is TGTGCCAGCAGCTTACCATACTCCGAGCAGTACTTC. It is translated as CASSLPYSEQYF.

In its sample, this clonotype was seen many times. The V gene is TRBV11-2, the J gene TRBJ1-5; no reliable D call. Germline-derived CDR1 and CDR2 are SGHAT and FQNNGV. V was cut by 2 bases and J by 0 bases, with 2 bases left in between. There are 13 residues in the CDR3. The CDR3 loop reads CASSLSSNQPQHF. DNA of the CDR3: TGTGCCAGCAGCTTAAGTAGCAATCAGCCCCAGCATTTT.

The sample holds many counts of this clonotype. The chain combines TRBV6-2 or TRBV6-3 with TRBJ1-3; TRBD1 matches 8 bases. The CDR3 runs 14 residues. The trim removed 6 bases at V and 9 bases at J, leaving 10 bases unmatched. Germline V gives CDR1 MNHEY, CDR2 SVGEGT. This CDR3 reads CASRSLGQAGTIYF. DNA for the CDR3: TGTGCCAGCAGATCCCTGGGACAGGCGGGCACCATATATTTT.

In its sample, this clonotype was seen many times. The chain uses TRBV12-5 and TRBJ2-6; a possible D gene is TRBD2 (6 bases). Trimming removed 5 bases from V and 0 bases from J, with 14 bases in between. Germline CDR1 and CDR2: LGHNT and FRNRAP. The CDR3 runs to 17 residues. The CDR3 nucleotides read TGTGCTAGTGGTATGGGACTTCTTGGCTCTGGGGCCAACGTCCTGACTTTC. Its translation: CASGMGLLGSGANVLTF.

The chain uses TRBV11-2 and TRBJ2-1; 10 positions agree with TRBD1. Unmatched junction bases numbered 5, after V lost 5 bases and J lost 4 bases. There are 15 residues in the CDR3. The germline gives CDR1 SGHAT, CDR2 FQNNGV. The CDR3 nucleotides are TGTGCCAGCAGCAAGGACAGGGGGTATTACAATGAGCAGTTCTTC. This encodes CASSKDRGYYNEQFF.

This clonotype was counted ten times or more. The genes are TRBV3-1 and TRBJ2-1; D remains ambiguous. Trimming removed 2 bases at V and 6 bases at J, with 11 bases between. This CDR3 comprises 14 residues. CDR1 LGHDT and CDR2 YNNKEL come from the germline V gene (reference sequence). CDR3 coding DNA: TGTGCCAGCAGCCAAAGAACCCTTCTCAATGAGCAGTTCTTC. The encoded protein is CASSQRTLLNEQFF.

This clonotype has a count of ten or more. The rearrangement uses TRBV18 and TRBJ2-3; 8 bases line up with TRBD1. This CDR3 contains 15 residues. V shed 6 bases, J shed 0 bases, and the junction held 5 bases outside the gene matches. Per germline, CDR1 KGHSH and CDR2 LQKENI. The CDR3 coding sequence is TGTGCCAGCTCGCCCGGACAGGGAAGCACAGATACGCAGTATTTT. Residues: CASSPGQGSTDTQYF.

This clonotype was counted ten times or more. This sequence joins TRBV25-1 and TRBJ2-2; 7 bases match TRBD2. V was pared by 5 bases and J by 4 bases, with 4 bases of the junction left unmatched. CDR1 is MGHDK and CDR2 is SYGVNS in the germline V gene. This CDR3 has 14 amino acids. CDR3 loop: CASSPPSGTGELFF. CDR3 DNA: TGTGCCAGCAGTCCTCCTAGCGGCACCGGGGAGCTGTTTTTT.

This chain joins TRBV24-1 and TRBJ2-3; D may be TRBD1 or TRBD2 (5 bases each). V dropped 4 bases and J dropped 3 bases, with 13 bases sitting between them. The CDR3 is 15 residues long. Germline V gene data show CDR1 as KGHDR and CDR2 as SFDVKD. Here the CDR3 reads CATSDAGSRTDTQYF. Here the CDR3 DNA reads TGTGCCACCAGTGACGCAGGGAGTAGGACAGATACGCAGTATTTT.

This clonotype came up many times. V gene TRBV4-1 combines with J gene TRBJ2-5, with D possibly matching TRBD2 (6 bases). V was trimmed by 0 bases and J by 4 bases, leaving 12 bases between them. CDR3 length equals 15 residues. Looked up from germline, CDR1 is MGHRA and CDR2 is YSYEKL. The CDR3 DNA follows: TGCGCCAGCAGCCAAGAAGGGTTCGGGGGAGAGACCCAGTACTTC. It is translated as CASSQEGFGGETQYF.

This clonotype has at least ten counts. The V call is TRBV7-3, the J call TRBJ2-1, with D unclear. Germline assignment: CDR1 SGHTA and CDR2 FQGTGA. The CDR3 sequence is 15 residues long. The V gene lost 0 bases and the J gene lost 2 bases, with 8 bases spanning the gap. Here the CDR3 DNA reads TGTGCCAGCAGCTTAACAATCGTGGCCTACAATGAGCAGTTCTTC. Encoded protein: CASSLTIVAYNEQFF.

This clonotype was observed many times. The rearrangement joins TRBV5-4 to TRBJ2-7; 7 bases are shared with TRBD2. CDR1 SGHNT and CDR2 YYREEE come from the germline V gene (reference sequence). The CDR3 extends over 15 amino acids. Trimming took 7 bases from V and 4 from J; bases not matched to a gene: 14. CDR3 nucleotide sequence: TGTGCCAGCTTCCCCTCCGGGCGGGAGAGTTACGAGCAGTACTTC. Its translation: CASFPSGRESYEQYF.

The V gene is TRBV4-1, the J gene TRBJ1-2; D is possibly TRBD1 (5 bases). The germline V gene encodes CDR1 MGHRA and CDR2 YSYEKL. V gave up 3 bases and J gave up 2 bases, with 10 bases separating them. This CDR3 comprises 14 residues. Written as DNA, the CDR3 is TGCGCCAGCAGCCAGGTCGGGGGAAACTATGGCTACACCTTC. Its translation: CASSQVGGNYGYTF.

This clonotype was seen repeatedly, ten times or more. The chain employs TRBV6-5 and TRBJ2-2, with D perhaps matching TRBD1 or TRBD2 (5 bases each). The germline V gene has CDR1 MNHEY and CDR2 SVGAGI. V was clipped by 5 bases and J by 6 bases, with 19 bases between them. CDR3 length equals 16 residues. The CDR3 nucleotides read TGTGCCAGCAGTCCGGGGAGAGAGGGGAGAGCCGGGGAGCTGTTTTTT. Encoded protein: CASSPGREGRAGELFF.

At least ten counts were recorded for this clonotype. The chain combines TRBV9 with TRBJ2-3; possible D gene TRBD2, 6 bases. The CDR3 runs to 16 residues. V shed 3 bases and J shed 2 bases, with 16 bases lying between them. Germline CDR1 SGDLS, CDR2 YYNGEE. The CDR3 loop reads CASSGREKRPTDTQYF. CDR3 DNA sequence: TGTGCCAGCAGCGGCCGGGAGAAACGACCCACAGATACGCAGTATTTT.

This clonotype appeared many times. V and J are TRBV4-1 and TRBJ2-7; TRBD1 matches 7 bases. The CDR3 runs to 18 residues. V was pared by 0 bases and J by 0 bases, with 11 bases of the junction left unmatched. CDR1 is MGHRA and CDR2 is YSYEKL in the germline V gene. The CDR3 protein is CASSQDTTLRGSSYEQYF. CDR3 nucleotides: TGCGCCAGCAGCCAAGACACCACACTCAGGGGGAGCTCCTACGAGCAGTACTTC.

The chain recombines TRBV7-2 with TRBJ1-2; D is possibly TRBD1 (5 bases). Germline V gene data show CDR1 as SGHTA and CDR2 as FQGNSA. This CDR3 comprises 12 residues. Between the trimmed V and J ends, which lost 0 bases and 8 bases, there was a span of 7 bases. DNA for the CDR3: TGTGCCAGCAGCTTAGCCAGGGACGGCTACACCTTC. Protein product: CASSLARDGYTF.

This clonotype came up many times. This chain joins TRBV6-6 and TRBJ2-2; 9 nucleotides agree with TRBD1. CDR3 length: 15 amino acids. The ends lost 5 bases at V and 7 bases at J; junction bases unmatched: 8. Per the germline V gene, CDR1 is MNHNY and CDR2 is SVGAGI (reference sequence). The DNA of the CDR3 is TGTGCCAGCAGTCCCAGACAGGGGGAGGGCGGGGAGCTGTTTTTT. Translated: CASSPRQGEGGELFF.

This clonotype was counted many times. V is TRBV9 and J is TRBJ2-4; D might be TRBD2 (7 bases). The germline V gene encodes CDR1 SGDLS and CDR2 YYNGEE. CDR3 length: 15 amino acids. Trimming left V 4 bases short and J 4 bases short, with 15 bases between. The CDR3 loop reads CASSPRGAGKNIQYF. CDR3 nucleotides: TGTGCCAGCAGCCCCCGGGGGGCTGGGAAAAACATTCAGTACTTC. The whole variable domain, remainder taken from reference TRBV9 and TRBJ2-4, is DSGVTQTPKHLITATGQRVTLRCSPRSGDLSVYWYQQSLDQGLQFLIQYYNGEERAKGNILERFSAQQFPDLHSELNLSSLELGDSALYFCASSPRGAGKNIQYFGAGTRLSVL.

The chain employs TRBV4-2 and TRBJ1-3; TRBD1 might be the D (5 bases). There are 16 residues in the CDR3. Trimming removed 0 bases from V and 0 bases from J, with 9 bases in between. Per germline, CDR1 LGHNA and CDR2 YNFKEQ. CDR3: CASSQEGRGSGNTIYF. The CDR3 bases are TGTGCCAGCAGCCAAGAAGGTAGGGGCTCTGGAAACACCATATATTTT.

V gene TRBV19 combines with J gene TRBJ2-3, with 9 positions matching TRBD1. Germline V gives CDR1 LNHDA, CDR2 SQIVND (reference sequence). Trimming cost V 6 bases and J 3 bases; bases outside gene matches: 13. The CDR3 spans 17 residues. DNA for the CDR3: TGTGCCAGTAGATCGGGGACTCGGGACAGGGCGACAGATACGCAGTATTTT. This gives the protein CASRSGTRDRATDTQYF.